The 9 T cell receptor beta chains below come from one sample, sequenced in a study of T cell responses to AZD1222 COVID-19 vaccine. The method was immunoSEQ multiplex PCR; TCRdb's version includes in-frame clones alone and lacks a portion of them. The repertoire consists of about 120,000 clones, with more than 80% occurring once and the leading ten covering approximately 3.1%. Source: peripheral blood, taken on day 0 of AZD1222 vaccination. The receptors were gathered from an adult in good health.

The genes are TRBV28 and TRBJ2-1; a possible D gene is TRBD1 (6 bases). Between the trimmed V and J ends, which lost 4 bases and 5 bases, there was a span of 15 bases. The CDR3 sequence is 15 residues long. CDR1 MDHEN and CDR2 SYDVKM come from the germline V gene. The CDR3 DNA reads TGTGCCAGCAGTTCTACAGGGTCGGAGAACAATGAGCAGTTCTTC. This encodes CASSSTGSENNEQFF.

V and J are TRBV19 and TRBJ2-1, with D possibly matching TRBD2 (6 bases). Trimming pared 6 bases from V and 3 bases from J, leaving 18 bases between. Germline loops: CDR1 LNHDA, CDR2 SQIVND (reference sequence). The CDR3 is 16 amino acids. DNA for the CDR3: TGTGCCAGTAGGGACTTAAGCGGGTCCCTCTACAATGAGCAGTTCTTC. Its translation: CASRDLSGSLYNEQFF.

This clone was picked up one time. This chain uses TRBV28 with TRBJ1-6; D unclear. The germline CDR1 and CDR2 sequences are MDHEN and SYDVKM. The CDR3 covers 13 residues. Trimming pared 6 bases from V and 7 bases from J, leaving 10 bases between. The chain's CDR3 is CASSPPVNSPLHF. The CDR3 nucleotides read TGTGCCAGCAGCCCCCCCGTGAATTCACCCCTCCACTTT.

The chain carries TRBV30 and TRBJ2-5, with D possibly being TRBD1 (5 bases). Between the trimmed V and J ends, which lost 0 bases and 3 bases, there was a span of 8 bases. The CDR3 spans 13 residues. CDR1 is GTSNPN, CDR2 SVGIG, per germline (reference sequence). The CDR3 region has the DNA TGTGCCTGGAGTGTAGGGGTCAAAGAGACCCAGTACTTC. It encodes CAWSVGVKETQYF.

Written as DNA, the CDR3 is TGTGCCAGCACCCGCAGGGGGCAGGGGAATCAGCCCCAGCATTTT. Protein sequence: CASTRRGQGNQPQHF. This chain uses TRBV28 with TRBJ1-5; 8 bases map to TRBD1. Germline trimming cut 7 bases from V and 4 bases from J; bases unmatched to any gene: 9. The CDR3 is 15 amino acids. Germline CDR1 and CDR2: MDHEN and SYDVKM.

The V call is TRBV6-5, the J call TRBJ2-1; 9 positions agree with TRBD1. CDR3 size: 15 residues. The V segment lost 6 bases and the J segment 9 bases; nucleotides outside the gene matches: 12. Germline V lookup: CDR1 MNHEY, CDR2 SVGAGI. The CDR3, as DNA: TGTGCCAGCAGGGCCCCGGGACAGGGCGGTCCTGAGCAGTTCTTC. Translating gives CASRAPGQGGPEQFF.

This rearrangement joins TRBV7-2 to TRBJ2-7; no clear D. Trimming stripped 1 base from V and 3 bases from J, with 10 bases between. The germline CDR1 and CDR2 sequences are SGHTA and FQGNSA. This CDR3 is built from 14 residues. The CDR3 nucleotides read TGTGCCAGCAGCTTAGACGGAAATGACTACGAGCAGTACTTC. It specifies CASSLDGNDYEQYF.

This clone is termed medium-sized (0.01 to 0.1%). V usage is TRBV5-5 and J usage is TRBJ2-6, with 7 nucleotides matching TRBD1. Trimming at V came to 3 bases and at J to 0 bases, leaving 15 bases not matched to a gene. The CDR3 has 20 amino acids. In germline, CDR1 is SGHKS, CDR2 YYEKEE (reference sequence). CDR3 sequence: CASSSRESRDSFSGANVLTF. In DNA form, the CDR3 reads TGTGCCAGCAGCTCGAGGGAATCCCGGGACAGTTTCTCTGGGGCCAACGTCCTGACTTTC. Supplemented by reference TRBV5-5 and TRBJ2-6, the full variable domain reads DAGVTQSPTHLIKTRGQQVTLRCSPISGHKSVSWYQQVLGQGPQFIFQYYEKEERGRGNFPDRFSARQFPNYSSELNVNALLLGDSALYLCASSSRESRDSFSGANVLTFGAGSRLTVL.

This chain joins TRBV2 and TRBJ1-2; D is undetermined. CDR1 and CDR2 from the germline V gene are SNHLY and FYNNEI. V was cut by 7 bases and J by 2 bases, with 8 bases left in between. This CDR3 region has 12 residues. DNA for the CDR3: TGTGCCAGCATGAACAGAAACTATGGCTACACCTTC. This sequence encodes CASMNRNYGYTF.